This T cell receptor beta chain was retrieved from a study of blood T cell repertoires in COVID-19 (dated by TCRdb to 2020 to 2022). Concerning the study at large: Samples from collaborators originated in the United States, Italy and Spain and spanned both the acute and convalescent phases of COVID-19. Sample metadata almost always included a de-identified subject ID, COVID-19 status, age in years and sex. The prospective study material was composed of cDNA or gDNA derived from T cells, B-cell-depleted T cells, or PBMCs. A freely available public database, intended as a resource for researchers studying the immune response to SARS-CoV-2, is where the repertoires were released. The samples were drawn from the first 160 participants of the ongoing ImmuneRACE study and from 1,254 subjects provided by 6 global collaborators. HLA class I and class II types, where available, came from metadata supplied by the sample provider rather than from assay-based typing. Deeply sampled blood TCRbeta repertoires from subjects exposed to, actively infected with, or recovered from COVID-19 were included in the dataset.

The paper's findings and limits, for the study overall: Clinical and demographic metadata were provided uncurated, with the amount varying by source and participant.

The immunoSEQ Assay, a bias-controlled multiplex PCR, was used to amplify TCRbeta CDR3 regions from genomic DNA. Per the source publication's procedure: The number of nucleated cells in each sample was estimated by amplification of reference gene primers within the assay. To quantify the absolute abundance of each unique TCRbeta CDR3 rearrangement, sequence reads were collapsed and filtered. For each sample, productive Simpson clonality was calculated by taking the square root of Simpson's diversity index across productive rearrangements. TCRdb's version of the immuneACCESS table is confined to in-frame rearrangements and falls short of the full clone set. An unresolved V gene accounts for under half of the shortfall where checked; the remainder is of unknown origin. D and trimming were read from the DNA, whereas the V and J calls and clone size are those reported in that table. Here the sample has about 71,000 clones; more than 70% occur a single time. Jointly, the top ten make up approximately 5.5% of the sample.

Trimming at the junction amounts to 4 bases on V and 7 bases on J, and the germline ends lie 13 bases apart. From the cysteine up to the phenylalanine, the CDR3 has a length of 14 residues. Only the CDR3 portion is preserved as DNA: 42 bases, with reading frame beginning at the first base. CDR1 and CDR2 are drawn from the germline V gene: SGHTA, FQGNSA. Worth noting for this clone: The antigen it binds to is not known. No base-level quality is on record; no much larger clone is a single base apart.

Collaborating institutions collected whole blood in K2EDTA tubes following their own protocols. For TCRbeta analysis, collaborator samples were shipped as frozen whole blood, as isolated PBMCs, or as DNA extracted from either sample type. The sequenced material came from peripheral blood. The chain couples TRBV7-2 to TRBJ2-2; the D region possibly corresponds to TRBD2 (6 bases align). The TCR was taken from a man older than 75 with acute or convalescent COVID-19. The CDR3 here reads CASSSGTEGGELFF. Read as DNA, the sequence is TGTGCCAGCAGCTCCGGGACGGAGGGCGGGGAGCTGTTTTTT. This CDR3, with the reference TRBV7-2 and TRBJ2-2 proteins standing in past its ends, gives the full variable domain GAGVSQSPSNKVTEKGKDVELRCDPISGHTALYWYRQSLGQGLEFLIYFQGNSAPDKSGLPSDRFSAERTGGSVSTLTIQRTQQEDSAVYLCASSSGTEGGELFFGEGSRLTVL.